This T cell receptor (beta chain) stems from a study of shared clonotypes between healthy human individuals. The study, taken as a whole, reports: Memory subsets generally showed smaller estimated richness than naive subsets did. Deeper or shallower sequencing was expected to change how clonotypes are shared among donors.

From CD4+ cells came CD45RA+ naive and CD45RA-negative memory subsets. Details on this clone: The target antigen is unknown.

This table comes from immunoSEQ multiplex PCR, and its TCRdb copy is limited to in-frame clones, with some not included. This sample has under 2.5 million clones, with around 93% found just once. The CDR3 has 17 amino acids. CDR1 and CDR2 from the germline V gene are SNHLY and FYNNEI. The junction had 8 bases not matched to a gene; V was cut back by 1 base and J by 5 bases. This chain links TRBV2 with TRBJ2-1; 10 bases fit TRBD2. This TCR was sampled from a young man in good health. Some clones in this sample may be carry-over from other donors' samples. The specimen sequenced was naive CD4+ T cells from PBMCs. Subset denoted: CD45RA+ positively selected. CDR3 loop: CASSEGGASGSHNEQFF. CDR3 coding DNA: TGTGCCAGCAGTGAAGGGGGTGCTAGCGGGAGTCACAATGAGCAGTTCTTC.